The T cell receptor (beta chain) described here comes from a study of T-cell reconstitution after alpha-beta-depleted transplantation in children. Overall study findings and caveats: It was reported that alpha-beta T cells came from several hundred expanded graft clones (about two months after transplant). Surviving thymic progenitors and recipient T cells were the source of high TCRbeta diversity at day 60 in some patients. Among T cells one year after transplant, newly produced cells accounted for most counts and diversity.

V gave up 1 base and J gave up 3 bases, with 12 bases separating them. CDR1 is SGHVS and CDR2 is FNYEAQ in the germline V gene. The CDR3 loop spans 16 amino acids. Preparation of the TCRbeta library involved a method that used unique molecular identifiers. One entry per CDR3 protein, called by TCRdb with MiXCR from the PCR reads. The table has 200,000 to 300,000 distinct CDR3 sequences, under 9.5% seen once; the top ten hold nearly 6.5%. In regard to this clonotype: Its target is unknown.

J is TRBJ2-2 and V is TRBV7-6; maybe TRBD2 (6 bases). The input for sequencing was PBMCs, mostly from graft donor cells, taken 180 days after TCRalphabeta/CD19-depleted stem cell transplant. This clonotype was sampled from a male patient between 5 and 17 years old who had a stem cell transplant for acute lymphoblastic leukemia, so the T cells may come from the graft donor. CDR3 amino acids: CASSLGPREYTGELFF. The CDR3 DNA reads as TGTGCCAGCAGCTTAGGCCCCCGGGAGTACACCGGGGAGCTGTTTTTT.